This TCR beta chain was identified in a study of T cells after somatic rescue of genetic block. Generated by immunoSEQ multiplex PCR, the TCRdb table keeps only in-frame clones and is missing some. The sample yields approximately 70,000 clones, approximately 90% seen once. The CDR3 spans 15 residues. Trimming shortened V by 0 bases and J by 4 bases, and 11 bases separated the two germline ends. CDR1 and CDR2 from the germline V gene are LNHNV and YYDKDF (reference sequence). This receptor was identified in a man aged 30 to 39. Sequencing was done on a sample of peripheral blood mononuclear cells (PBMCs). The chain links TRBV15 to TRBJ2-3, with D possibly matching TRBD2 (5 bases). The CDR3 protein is CATSRDLRGSDTQYF. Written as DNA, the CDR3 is TGTGCCACCAGCAGAGATCTTCGGGGTTCAGATACGCAGTATTTT.